A single sample gave rise to the 15 T cell receptor beta chains below, sequenced in a study of T cells after posttransplantation cyclophosphamide. Profiled with immunoSEQ multiplex PCR; TCRdb holds only in-frame clones, not every one. This repertoire holds roughly 10,000 clones, and none appear only once. A marrow graft followed busulfan-fludarabine conditioning, with cyclophosphamide on days +3 and +4. This material consisted of PBMCs, taken approximately 330 days after allogeneic stem cell transplant with posttransplant cyclophosphamide. The origin of the receptors is a male patient aged 50 to 59 who received an allogeneic stem cell transplant from a related donor and was CMV-positive. Some T cells here may be from the graft donor.

This clone occurred many times. This chain connects TRBV29-1 to TRBJ1-4, with TRBD1 as a possible D gene (6 bases). This CDR3 region has 13 residues. Germline values: CDR1 SQVTM, CDR2 ANQGSEA. With 1 base removed from V and 8 bases from J, the gap between germline ends came to 11 bases. Here the CDR3 reads CSVEVGADEKLFF. The DNA for the CDR3 is TGCAGCGTTGAAGTGGGGGCAGACGAAAAACTGTTTTTT.

This clone was found many times. This rearrangement joins TRBV7-2 to TRBJ1-2; no clear D. V gave up 1 base and J gave up 6 bases, with 6 bases separating them. Germline V gene lookup returns CDR1 SGHTA and CDR2 FQGNSA. CDR3 length: 12 residues. The CDR3 DNA reads as TGTGCCAGCAGCTTAGTACGGGATGGCTACACCTTC. Its protein product is CASSLVRDGYTF. Filled out from reference TRBV7-2 and TRBJ1-2, the complete variable domain reads GAGVSQSPSNKVTEKGKDVELRCDPISGHTALYWYRQSLGQGLEFLIYFQGNSAPDKSGLPSDRFSAERTGGSVSTLTIQRTQQEDSAVYLCASSLVRDGYTFGSGTRLTVV.

This clone has at least ten counts. The chain couples TRBV7-2 to TRBJ2-7; no clear D. Deletions cut 1 base from V and 2 bases from J, with 6 bases between. Germline CDR1 and CDR2: SGHTA and FQGNSA. This CDR3 is built from 13 residues. CDR3 protein: CASSLGEPYEQYF. The CDR3 nucleotides are TGTGCCAGCAGCTTAGGAGAACCCTACGAGCAGTACTTC.

This clone was seen at least ten times. The chain links TRBV4-1 to TRBJ2-7, with a tentative D call TRBD2 (6 bases). This CDR3 spans 14 amino acids. Trimming left V 0 bases short and J 5 bases short, with 11 bases between. The V gene's germline CDR1 is MGHRA and CDR2 YSYEKL. CDR3 sequence: CASSQDLGLHEQYF. Here the CDR3 DNA reads TGCGCCAGCAGCCAAGATCTTGGACTACACGAGCAGTACTTC.

At least ten counts were recorded for this clone. The chain's CDR3 is CASSLGVYGYTF. CDR3 nucleotides: TGTGCCAGCAGCTTAGGCGTGTATGGCTACACCTTC. The rearrangement uses TRBV7-9 and TRBJ1-2; the D is unclear. V lost 1 base and J lost 5, with 5 bases in between. CDR3 size: 12 residues. Germline CDR1 and CDR2: SEHNR and FQNEAQ (reference sequence).

This clone was counted many times. The chain combines TRBV7-9 with TRBJ1-1, with D possibly matching TRBD1 (6 bases). The germline V and J ends were trimmed by 1 base and 4 bases, with 10 bases remaining between them. There are 14 residues in the CDR3. Germline V gives CDR1 SEHNR, CDR2 FQNEAQ (reference sequence). Written as DNA, the CDR3 is TGTGCCAGCAGCTTAGAGGACAGACGCACTGAAGCTTTCTTT. It codes for CASSLEDRRTEAFF. Full variable domain (missing parts from reference TRBV7-9 and TRBJ1-1): DTGVSQNPRHKITKRGQNVTFRCDPISEHNRLYWYRQTLGQGPEFLTYFQNEAQLEKSRLLSDRFSAERPKGSFSTLEIQRTEQGDSAMYLCASSLEDRRTEAFFGQGTRLTVV.

This clone occurred many times. The genes are TRBV9 and TRBJ2-2; possibly TRBD1 for D (5 bases). CDR3 length: 16 residues. Trimming took 2 bases from V and 6 from J, leaving 17 bases between them. Germline loops: CDR1 SGDLS, CDR2 YYNGEE. The CDR3 sequence is CASSVGEGAGAGELFF. The CDR3, as DNA: TGTGCCAGCAGCGTCGGAGAAGGGGCTGGCGCCGGGGAGCTGTTTTTT.

This clone occurred many times. J is TRBJ1-4 and V is TRBV7-9; 7 bases line up with TRBD1. Germline V CDR1 and CDR2: SEHNR, FQNEAQ (reference sequence). This CDR3 region has 14 residues. J lost 7 bases, V lost 6 bases, and 8 bases had no gene match. The CDR3 reads CASSSRTGIEKLFF. As DNA, the CDR3 is TGTGCCAGCAGTTCAAGGACAGGCATTGAAAAACTGTTTTTT.

Many counts were recorded for this clone. This chain connects TRBV4-1 to TRBJ2-2; D is uncertain. Trimming took off 1 base at V and 4 bases at J, with 4 bases between the two ends. From germline, CDR1 is MGHRA and CDR2 YSYEKL. CDR3 size: 13 residues. Here the CDR3 DNA reads TGCGCCAGCAGCCAAGCCGTCACCGGGGAGCTGTTTTTT. Residues: CASSQAVTGELFF.

This clone was seen repeatedly, ten times or more. V usage is TRBV5-8 and J usage is TRBJ2-1; D remains ambiguous. There are 13 residues in the CDR3. V was shortened by 5 bases and J by 3 bases, with 9 bases between the two germline ends. The V gene's germline CDR1 is SGHTS and CDR2 YDEGEE. CDR3 sequence (DNA): TGTGCCAGCAGGGGCAGAAACTACAATGAGCAGTTCTTC. Residues: CASRGRNYNEQFF.

In its sample, this clone was seen many times. This chain links TRBV10-3 with TRBJ1-2, with 9 bases fitting TRBD1. CDR1 ENHRY and CDR2 SYGVKD come from the germline V gene. This CDR3 comprises 14 residues. V shed 3 bases, J shed 5 bases, and the junction held 4 bases outside the gene matches. The CDR3 here is CAISEGTGNYGYTF. CDR3 nucleotide sequence: TGTGCCATCAGTGAAGGGACAGGGAATTATGGCTACACCTTC.

This clone was counted many times. V usage is TRBV9 and J usage is TRBJ1-1, with D tentatively TRBD1 (5 bases). V was clipped by 0 bases and J by 4 bases, with 10 bases between them. Germline V gene lookup returns CDR1 SGDLS and CDR2 YYNGEE. The CDR3 is 14 residues long. In DNA form, the CDR3 reads TGTGCCAGCAGCGTAGAGGGAAGGGGCACTGAAGCTTTCTTT. The encoded protein is CASSVEGRGTEAFF.

Ten or more counts support this clone. The genes are TRBV7-9 and TRBJ1-4; the D is unclear. Looked up from germline, CDR1 is SEHNR and CDR2 is FQNEAQ (reference sequence). V was cut by 5 bases and J by 8 bases, with 15 bases left in between. The CDR3 loop spans 14 amino acids. The CDR3 DNA is TGTGCCAGCAGCCAATCCGAAACGGTGGAAAAACTGTTTTTT. This sequence encodes CASSQSETVEKLFF.

This clone occurred many times. The rearrangement uses TRBV2 and TRBJ1-6; TRBD1 is a possible D gene (5 bases). The CDR3 has 13 residues. V was pared by 4 bases and J by 10 bases, with 11 bases between. Germline V CDR1 and CDR2: SNHLY, FYNNEI. In DNA, the CDR3 is TGTGCCAGCAGTGGGACAATGGGATCACCCCTCCACTTT. The encoded protein is CASSGTMGSPLHF.

This clone was found many times. The chain recombines TRBV5-1 with TRBJ2-7, with 12 positions matching TRBD2. V lost 1 base to trimming and J lost 4 bases; unmatched junction nucleotides: 3. The CDR3 length is 15 residues. In germline, CDR1 is SGHRS, CDR2 YFSETQ. CDR3 coding DNA: TGCGCCAGCAGCTTGACTAGCGGGGGGCCTTACGAGCAGTACTTC. Residues: CASSLTSGGPYEQYF.